This T cell receptor (beta chain) was sequenced in a study of vaccination effects on CD4 cells after COVID-19. Across the study: Sampling of a couple of convalescent patients took place 16 days and one week prior to vaccination.

With V trimmed by 6 bases and J by 4 bases, 4 bases remained unmatched. The CDR3 is made up of 13 amino acids. The germline V gene encodes CDR1 MNHEY and CDR2 SVGAGI. The ViraFEST assay expanded antigen-specific CD4+ T cells with viral peptide pools before sequencing. At the end of around 11 days of culture, CD4+ T cells were isolated. Their SARS-CoV-2 infection, verified by PCR, occurred between March and December 2020. Worth noting for this clone: What it binds is not known.

Broader study findings: Convalescent patients were scarce, and early post-infection timepoints were absent.

Produced via immunoSEQ multiplex PCR; TCRdb's table is partial and in-frame only. The sample lists more than 20,000 clones, under 75% occurring once. This specimen consisted of CD4+ T cells from PBMCs cultured with SARS-CoV-2 spike peptides, obtained before COVID-19 vaccination. The TCR was taken from a human donor who had a prior SARS-CoV-2 infection. The rearrangement links TRBV6-5 to TRBJ1-2; TRBD1 agrees at 8 bases. The CDR3 here is CASRGQGFYGYTF. The CDR3 DNA follows: TGTGCCAGCAGAGGACAGGGCTTCTATGGCTACACCTTC.